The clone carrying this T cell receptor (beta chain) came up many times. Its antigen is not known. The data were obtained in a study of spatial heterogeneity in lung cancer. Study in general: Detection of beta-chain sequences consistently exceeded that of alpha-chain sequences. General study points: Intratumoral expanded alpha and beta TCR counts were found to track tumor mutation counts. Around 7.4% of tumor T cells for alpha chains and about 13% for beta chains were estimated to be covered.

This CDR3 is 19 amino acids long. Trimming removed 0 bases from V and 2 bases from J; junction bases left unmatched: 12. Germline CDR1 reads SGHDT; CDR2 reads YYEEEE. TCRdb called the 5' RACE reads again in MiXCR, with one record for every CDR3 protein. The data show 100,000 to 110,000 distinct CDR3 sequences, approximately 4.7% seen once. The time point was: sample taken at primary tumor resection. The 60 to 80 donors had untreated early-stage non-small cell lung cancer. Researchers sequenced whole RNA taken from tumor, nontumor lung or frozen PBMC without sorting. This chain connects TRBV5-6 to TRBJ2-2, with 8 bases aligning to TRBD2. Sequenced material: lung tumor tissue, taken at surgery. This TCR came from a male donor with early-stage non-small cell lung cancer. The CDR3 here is CASSLAWTTSGINTGELFF. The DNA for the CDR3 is TGTGCCAGCAGCTTGGCGTGGACTACTAGCGGCATAAACACCGGGGAGCTGTTTTTT.